This TCR beta chain was identified during a study of blood T cell repertoires in COVID-19. This CDR3 comprises 14 residues. V was pared by 5 bases and J by 8 bases, with 15 bases between. Per the germline V gene, CDR1 is SEHNR and CDR2 is FQNEAQ (reference sequence). In the authors' methods: Amplified reference gene primers provided the basis for estimating nucleated cell counts. Method: immunoSEQ multiplex PCR; TCRdb's copy keeps in-frame clones and lacks some. V and J calls and clone size are given by that table; D and trimming were obtained from the DNA. The sample has about 160,000 clones, more than 65% seen once.

Sequencing was carried out using peripheral blood. The rearrangement links TRBV7-9 to TRBJ1-4; tentative D call: TRBD1 (5 bases). The TCR was taken from a woman older than 75 with acute or convalescent COVID-19. Here the CDR3 reads CASSPRGGEEKLFF. CDR3 bases: TGTGCCAGCAGCCCCCGGGGGGGTGAGGAAAAACTGTTTTTT.